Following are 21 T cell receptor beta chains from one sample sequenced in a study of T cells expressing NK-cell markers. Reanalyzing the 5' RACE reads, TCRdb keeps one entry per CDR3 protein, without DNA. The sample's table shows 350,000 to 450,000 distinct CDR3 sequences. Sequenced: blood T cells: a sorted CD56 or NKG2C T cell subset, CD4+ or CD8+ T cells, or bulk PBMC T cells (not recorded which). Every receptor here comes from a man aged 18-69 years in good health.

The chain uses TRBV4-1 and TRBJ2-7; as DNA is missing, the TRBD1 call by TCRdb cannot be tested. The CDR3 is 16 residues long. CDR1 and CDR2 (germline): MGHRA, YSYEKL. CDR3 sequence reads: CASSQDPGSGSYEQYF.

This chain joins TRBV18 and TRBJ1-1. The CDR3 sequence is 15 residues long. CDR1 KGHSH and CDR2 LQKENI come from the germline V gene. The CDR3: CASSPRDTMNTEAFF.

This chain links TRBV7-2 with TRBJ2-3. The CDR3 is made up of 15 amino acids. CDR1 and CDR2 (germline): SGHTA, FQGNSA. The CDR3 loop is CASSLAGTSTDTQYF.

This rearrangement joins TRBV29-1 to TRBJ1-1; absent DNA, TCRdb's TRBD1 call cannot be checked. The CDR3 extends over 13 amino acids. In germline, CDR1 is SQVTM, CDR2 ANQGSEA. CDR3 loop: CSVRGGGLTEAFF. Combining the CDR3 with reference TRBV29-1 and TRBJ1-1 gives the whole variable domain SAVISQKPSRDICQRGTSLTIQCQVDSQVTMMFWYRQQPGQSLTLIATANQGSEATYESGFVIDKFPISRPNLTFSTLTVSNMSPEDSSIYLCSVRGGGLTEAFFGQGTRLTVV.

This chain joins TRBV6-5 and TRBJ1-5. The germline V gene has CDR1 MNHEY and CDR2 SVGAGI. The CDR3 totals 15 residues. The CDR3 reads CASSYSVISTQPQHF.

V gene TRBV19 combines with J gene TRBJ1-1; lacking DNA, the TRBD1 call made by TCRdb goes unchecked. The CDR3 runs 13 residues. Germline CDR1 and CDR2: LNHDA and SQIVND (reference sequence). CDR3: CASQGQYYTEAFF.

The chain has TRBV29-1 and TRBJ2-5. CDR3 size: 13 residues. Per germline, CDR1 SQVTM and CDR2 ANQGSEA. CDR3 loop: CSVDALLGETQYF.

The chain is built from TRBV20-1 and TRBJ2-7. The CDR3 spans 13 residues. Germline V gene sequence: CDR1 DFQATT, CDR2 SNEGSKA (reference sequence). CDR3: CSASGDGAYEQYF.

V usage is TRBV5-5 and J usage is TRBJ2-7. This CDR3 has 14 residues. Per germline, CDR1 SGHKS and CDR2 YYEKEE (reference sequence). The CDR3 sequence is CASSFSTSSYEQYF.

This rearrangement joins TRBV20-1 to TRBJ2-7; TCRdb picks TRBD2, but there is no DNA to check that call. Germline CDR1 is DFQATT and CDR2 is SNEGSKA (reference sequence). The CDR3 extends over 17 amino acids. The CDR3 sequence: CSARPPPGTSPLRQQYF.

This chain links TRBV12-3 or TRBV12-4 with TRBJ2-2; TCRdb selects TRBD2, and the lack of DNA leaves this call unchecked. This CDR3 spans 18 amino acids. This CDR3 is CASSLALTSGGLTGELFF.

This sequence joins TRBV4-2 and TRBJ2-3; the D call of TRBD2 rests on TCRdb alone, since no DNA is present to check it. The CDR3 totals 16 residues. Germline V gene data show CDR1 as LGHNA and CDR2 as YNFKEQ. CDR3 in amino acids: CASSSRGGQVTDTQYF.

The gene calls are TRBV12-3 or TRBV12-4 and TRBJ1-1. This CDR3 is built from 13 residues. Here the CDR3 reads CASSLEYSVGAFF.

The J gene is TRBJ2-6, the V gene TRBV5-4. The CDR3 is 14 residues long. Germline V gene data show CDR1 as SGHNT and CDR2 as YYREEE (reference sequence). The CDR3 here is CASSLLVGANVLTF. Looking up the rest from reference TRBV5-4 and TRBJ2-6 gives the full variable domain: ETGVTQSPTHLIKTRGQQVTLRCSSQSGHNTVSWYQQALGQGPQFIFQYYREEENGRGNFPPRFSGLQFPNYSSELNVNALELDDSALYLCASSLLVGANVLTFGAGSRLTVL.

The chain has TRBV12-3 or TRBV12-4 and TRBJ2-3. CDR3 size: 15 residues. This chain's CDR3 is CASSLQVDSTDTQYF.

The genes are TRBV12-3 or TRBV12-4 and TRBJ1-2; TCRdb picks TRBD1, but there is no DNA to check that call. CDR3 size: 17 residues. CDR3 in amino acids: CASSPGQGAGANYGYTF.

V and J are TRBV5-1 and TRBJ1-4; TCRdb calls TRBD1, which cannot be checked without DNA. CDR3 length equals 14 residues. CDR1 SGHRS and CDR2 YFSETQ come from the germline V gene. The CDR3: CASSWTATNEKLFF. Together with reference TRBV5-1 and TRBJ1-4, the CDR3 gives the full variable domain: KAGVTQTPRYLIKTRGQQVTLSCSPISGHRSVSWYQQTPGQGLQFLFEYFSETQRNKGNFPGRFSGRQFSNSRSEMNVSTLELGDSALYLCASSWTATNEKLFFGSGTQLSVL.

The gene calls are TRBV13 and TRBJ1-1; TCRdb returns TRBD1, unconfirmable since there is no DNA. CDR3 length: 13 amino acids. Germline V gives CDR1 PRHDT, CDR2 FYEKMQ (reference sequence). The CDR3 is CASSRQGQTEAFF.

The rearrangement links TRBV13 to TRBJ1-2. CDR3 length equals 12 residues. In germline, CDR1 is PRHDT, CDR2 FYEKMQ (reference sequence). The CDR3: CASRGTLYGYTF. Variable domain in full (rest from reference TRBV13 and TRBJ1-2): AAGVIQSPRHLIKEKRETATLKCYPIPRHDTVYWYQQGPGQDPQFLISFYEKMQSDKGSIPDRFSAQQFSDYHSELNMSSLELGDSALYFCASRGTLYGYTFGSGTRLTVV.

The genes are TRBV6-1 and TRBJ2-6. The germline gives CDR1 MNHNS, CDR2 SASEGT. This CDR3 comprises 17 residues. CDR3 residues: CASSEDVRYSGANVLTF.

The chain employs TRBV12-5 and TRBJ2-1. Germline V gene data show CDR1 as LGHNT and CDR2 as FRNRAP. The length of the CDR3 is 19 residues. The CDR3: CASGLVPHRRRSSYNEQFF.